This T cell receptor (beta chain) was documented in a study of T-cell reconstitution after alpha-beta-depleted transplantation in children. As it was prepared, the TCRbeta library received unique molecular identifiers. TCRdb fed the PCR reads into MiXCR, producing one record per CDR3 protein. The sample yields about 420,000 distinct CDR3 sequences, roughly 16% seen once. Trimming stripped 8 bases from V and 0 bases from J, with 17 bases between. The germline V gene encodes CDR1 PRHDT and CDR2 FYEKMQ (reference sequence). The CDR3 consists of 16 residues. The chain employs TRBV13 and TRBJ2-1, with D tentatively TRBD1 or TRBD2 (5 bases each). This receptor was taken from a boy younger than two who had a stem cell transplant for Wiskott-Aldrich syndrome, so the T cells may come from the graft donor. Sequencing was performed on PBMCs, mostly from graft donor cells, taken 360 days after TCRalphabeta/CD19-depleted stem cell transplant. The CDR3 is CASSLGGLSSYNEQFF. CDR3 DNA sequence: TGTGCCAGCTCTCTTGGGGGTCTGAGCTCCTACAATGAGCAGTTCTTC.